This T cell receptor beta chain was found in a study of multiple sclerosis patients with progressive multifocal leukoencephalopathy. Time point defined: about 6 months of natalizumab therapy. Notes on this clone: The target antigen is unknown.

The method was immunoSEQ multiplex PCR; TCRdb's version includes in-frame clones alone and lacks a portion of them. The sample lists under 30,000 clones; under 90% were seen once. Germline V lookup: CDR1 SGHRS, CDR2 YFSETQ. Trimming at V came to 4 bases and at J to 4 bases, leaving 5 bases not matched to a gene. This CDR3 is 14 amino acids long. Study-wide results and caveats: Before and during natalizumab, the clones expanded at PML already existed.

The specimen was PBMCs, collected from a patient treated with natalizumab. The gene calls are TRBV5-1 and TRBJ2-7; 10 nucleotides match TRBD2. The receptor was derived from a human donor with multiple sclerosis. CDR3 loop: CASSASGRAYEQYF. The CDR3 nucleotides are TGCGCCAGCAGCGCCAGCGGGAGGGCTTACGAGCAGTACTTC.